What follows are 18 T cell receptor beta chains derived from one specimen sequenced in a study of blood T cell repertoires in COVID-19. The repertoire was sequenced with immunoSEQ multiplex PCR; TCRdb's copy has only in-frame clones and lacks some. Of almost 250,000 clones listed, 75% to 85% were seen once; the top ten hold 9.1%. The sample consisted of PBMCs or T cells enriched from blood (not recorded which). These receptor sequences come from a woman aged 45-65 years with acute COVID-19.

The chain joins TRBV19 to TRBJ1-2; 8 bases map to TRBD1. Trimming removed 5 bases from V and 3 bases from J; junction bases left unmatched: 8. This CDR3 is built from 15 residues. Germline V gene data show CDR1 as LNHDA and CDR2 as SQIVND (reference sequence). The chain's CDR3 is CASSARQGSDYGYTF. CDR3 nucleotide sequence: TGTGCCAGTAGTGCCAGACAGGGGTCGGACTATGGCTACACCTTC.

The DNA for the CDR3 is TGTGCCAGCAGCTTAGAGGCAGGCTCTGGAAACACCATATATTTT. Amino acids: CASSLEAGSGNTIYF. V is TRBV11-2 and J is TRBJ1-3; D remains ambiguous. There are 15 residues in the CDR3. Germline V gene lookup returns CDR1 SGHAT and CDR2 FQNNGV. V lost 0 bases to trimming and J lost 0 bases, with 6 bases between them.

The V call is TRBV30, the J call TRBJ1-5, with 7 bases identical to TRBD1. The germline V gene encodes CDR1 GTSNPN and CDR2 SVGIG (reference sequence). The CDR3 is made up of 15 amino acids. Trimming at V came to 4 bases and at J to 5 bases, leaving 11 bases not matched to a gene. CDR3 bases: TGTGCCTGGACCAGACAGGGTAGCGCGTATCAGCCCCAGCATTTT. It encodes CAWTRQGSAYQPQHF.

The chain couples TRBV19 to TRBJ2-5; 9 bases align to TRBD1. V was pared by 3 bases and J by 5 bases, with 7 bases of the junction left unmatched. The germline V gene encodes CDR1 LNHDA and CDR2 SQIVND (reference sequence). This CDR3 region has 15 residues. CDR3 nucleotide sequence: TGTGCCAGTAGTATTACAGGGGGCCGGGGGGAGACCCAGTACTTC. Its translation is CASSITGGRGETQYF.

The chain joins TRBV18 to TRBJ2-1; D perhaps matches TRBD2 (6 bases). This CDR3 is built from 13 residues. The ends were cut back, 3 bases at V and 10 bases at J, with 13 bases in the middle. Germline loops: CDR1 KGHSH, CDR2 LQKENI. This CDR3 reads CASSPASELEQFF. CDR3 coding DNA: TGTGCCAGCTCACCCGCTAGCGAACTAGAGCAGTTCTTC.

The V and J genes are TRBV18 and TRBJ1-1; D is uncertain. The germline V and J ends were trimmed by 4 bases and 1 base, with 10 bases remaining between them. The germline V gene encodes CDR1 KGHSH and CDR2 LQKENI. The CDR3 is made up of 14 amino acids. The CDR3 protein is CASSRTSPNTEAFF. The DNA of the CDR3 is TGTGCCAGCTCACGAACTTCTCCGAACACTGAAGCTTTCTTT. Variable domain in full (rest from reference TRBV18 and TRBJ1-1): NAGVMQNPRHLVRRRGQEARLRCSPMKGHSHVYWYRQLPEEGLKFMVYLQKENIIDESGMPKERFSAEFPKEGPSILRIQQVVRGDSAAYFCASSRTSPNTEAFFGQGTRLTVV.

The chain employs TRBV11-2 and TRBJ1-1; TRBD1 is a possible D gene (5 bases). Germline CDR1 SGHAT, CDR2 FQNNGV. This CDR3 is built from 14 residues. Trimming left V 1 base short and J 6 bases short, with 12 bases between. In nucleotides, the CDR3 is TGTGCCAGCAGCTTAGCAGGGAGGGAGGCTGAAGCTTTCTTT. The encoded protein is CASSLAGREAEAFF. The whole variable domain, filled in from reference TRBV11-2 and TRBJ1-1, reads EAGVAQSPRYKIIEKRQSVAFWCNPISGHATLYWYQQILGQGPKLLIQFQNNGVVDDSQLPKDRFSAERLKGVDSTLKIQPAKLEDSAVYLCASSLAGREAEAFFGQGTRLTVV.

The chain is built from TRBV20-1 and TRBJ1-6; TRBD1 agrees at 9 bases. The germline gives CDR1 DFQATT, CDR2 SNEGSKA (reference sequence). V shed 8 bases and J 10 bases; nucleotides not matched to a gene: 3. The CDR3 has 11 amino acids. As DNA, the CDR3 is TGCAGTAGGGACAGGGTGTCACCCCTCCACTTT. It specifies CSRDRVSPLHF.

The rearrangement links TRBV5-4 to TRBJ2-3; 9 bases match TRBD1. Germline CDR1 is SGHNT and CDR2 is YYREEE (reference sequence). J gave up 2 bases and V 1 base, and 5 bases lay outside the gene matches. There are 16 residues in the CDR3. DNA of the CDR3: TGTGCCAGCAGCTTGAACAGGGGGCGTTACACAGATACGCAGTATTTT. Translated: CASSLNRGRYTDTQYF.

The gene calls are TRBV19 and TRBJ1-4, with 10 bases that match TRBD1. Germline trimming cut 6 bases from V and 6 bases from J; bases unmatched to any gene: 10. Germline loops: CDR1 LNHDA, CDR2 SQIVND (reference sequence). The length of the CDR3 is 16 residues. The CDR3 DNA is TGTGCCAGTAGCTCGCTCCGTGGGACAGGGGATGAAAAACTGTTTTTT. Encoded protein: CASSSLRGTGDEKLFF.

For the CDR3, the DNA is TGTGCCACTACCGGGTCGGGAAACATTCAGTACTTC. Its translation is CATTGSGNIQYF. The chain employs TRBV10-3 and TRBJ2-4, with no clear D. Per germline, CDR1 ENHRY and CDR2 SYGVKD. This CDR3 comprises 12 residues. The V gene lost 10 bases and the J gene lost 6 bases, with 13 bases spanning the gap.

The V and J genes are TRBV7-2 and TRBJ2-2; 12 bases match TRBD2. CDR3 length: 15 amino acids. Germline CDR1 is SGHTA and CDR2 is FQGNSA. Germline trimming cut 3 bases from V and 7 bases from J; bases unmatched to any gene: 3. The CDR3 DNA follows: TGTGCCAGCAGCTTCCTAGCGGGGGGGAGCGGGGAGCTGTTTTTT. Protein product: CASSFLAGGSGELFF. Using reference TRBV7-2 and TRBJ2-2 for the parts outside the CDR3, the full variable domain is GAGVSQSPSNKVTEKGKDVELRCDPISGHTALYWYRQSLGQGLEFLIYFQGNSAPDKSGLPSDRFSAERTGGSVSTLTIQRTQQEDSAVYLCASSFLAGGSGELFFGEGSRLTVL.

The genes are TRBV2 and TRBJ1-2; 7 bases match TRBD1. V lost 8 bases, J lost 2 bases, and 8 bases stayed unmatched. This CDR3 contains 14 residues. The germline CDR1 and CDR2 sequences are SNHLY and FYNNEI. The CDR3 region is CASRQGVGNYGYTF. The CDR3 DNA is TGTGCCAGCCGTCAGGGGGTAGGGAACTATGGCTACACCTTC.

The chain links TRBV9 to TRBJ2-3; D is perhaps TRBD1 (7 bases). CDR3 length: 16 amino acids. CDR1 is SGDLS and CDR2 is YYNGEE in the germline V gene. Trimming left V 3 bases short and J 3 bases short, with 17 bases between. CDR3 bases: TGTGCCAGCAGCGCTCCCCAGGGGGGACGGACAGATACGCAGTATTTT. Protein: CASSAPQGGRTDTQYF.

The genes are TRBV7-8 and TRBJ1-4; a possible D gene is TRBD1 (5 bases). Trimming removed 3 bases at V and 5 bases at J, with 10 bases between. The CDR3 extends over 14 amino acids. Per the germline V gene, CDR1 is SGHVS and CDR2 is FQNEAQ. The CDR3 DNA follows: TGTGCCAGCAGCTTCAAAGGGGTAAATGAAAAACTGTTTTTT. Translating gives CASSFKGVNEKLFF.

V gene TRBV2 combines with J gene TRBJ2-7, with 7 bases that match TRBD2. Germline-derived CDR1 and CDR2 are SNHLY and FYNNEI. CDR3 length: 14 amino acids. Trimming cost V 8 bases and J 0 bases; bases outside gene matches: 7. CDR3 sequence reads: CASRTSASSYEQYF. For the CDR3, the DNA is TGTGCCAGCCGAACTAGCGCGAGCTCCTACGAGCAGTACTTC.

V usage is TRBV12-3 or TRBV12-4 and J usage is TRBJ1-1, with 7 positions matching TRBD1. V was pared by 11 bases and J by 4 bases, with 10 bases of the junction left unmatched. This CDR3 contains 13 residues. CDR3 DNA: TGTGCCGGGAGCAGGGGGTGGGGCACTGAAGCTTTCTTT. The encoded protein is CAGSRGWGTEAFF.

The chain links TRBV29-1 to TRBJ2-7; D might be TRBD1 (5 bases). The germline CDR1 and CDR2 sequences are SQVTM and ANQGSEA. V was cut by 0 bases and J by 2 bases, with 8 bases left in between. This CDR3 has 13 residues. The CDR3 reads CSVEETETYEQYF. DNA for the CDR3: TGCAGCGTTGAAGAGACAGAGACCTACGAGCAGTACTTC.